The T cell receptor (beta chain) under discussion was sequenced for a study of cytomegalovirus exposure and HLA in healthy donors (TCRdb year 2017). Broadly, across the study: According to an earlier analysis of 587 of the donors, roughly 180 million T cells yielded some 110 million unique TCR beta sequences and less than 300 Gb of sequence data. An early release covering roughly 640 HLA-typed donors comprised about 300 gigabases of sequencing data and around 80 million unique TCR sequences. Among the roughly 370 genotyped donors, about 85% belonged to the genetic ancestry cluster associated with self-reported Caucasian donors. The study was designed to test whether signatures of past pathogen exposure could be identified by cataloging public T cell receptors. Using immunosequencing, the study profiled T cell repertoires from about 620 subjects and related those repertoires to cytomegalovirus serostatus. Besides the first cohort of 666 subjects, a separate validation cohort made up of 120 different subjects was used. High-throughput TCR immunosequencing, statistical association of individual TCRs with disease status, and machine learning were combined to predict cytomegalovirus infection status. A later analysis re-examined previously published TCR beta repertoires from more than 550 donors and added high-resolution HLA genotyping to investigate patterns of TCR occurrence. Rather than drawing on any new phenotypic data, the later analysis identified candidate immune exposures from TCR beta sequences and the way those sequences occurred across donors. An earlier analysis of more than 450 of the donors used high-throughput TCR beta sequencing to judge whether each TCR beta V gene segment behaved as functional or pseudogenic. Alongside the repertoire data, information on donor age, sex, ethnicity and CMV serostatus was compiled. In a later genetic analysis, genome-wide SNP genotypes for about 65% of the roughly 700 donors were used, and that subset was treated as a discovery cohort. All discovery cohort repertoires had been generated on a single sequencing platform. Both class I and class II loci were covered by HLA typing, at four-digit resolution. Typing coverage varied by locus: roughly 620-640 donors for A, B, C, DRB1 and DQB1; roughly 510 for DQA1; about 590 for DPA1; roughly 450 for DPB1. Four to six DR-DQ haplotypes were handled as single units for association and clustering, since linkage in the cohort was strong. On average, roughly 250,000 unique TCR beta nucleotide sequences were sequenced per donor among roughly 430 genotyped donors of the cohort, with 15% to 20% of those sequences being non-productive.

Findings and caveats that apply to the study as a whole: A few of the identified cytomegalovirus-associated TCR beta chains were confirmed in vitro to be specific for cytomegalovirus antigens. This cohort had only TCR beta chains sequenced, and the lack of alpha or paired-chain data limited which features could be detected. In both the original and validation cohorts, the classifier was reported to diagnose cytomegalovirus status with high specificity and sensitivity. The presence/absence analyses assumed that sequencing depth was roughly uniform across donors, and that assumption may not be true. Most TCR sequences were seen in very few donors, while some public TCRs were found in many individuals. A cluster of highly shared sequence variants was judged likely to represent a technical artifact of the sequencing pipeline. Because HLA typing was unavailable for some donors at each locus, only the typed subset was used in association tests. In a later analysis, several top co-occurrence clusters were reported to appear linked to parvovirus B19, influenza, CMV and Epstein-Barr virus. Immune exposure information for the cohort was limited to CMV serostatus. The study listed over 150 TCR beta chains as associated with cytomegalovirus. In a later analysis, HLA-associated TCR beta chains were found to be more clonally expanded and to have lower generation probabilities than equally common non-associated chains. An association between a missense DCLRE1C variant and V-gene and J-gene trimming of TCR beta chains was found in a later genetic analysis and replicated in an independent cohort. Linkage disequilibrium might explain the correlated functional status among segregating V segments, but an unknown experimental factor could not be excluded. A later genetic analysis reported fewer N-insertions in productive TCRs among donors in an Asian-associated ancestry cluster than the approximately 670-donor mean. Over 15 rarely observed V segments, including chromosome 9 orphons, were excluded from the earlier analysis of a few hundred of the donors because counts were too low. A later analysis found that TCR association rates varied across HLA loci, with DRB1 alleles showing the most associated TCRs and HLA-C alleles the fewest. According to the authors, the approach could potentially be generalized to other disease states and immunological phenotypes. In a later analysis, some 18,000 TCR beta sequences were associated with specific HLA alleles at a false discovery rate of 0.05. An earlier analysis of some 590 of the donors showed that most TCR beta V segments appeared in productive rearrangements either about 87% or about 30% of the time, which broadly matched IMGT annotations. In a later analysis, most CMV-associated TCR beta chains were found to appear HLA-restricted, with HLA associations seemingly driven largely by CMV exposure. Some IMGT-functional V segments, including TRBV6-2 and TRBV6-3, could not be distinguished by the 87-base-pair reads and were therefore excluded. When HLA alleles, especially DR and DQ, strongly co-occurred, TCR associations were difficult to assign to individual alleles. A further reported finding was that TCR beta sequences accurately predicted the HLA-A and HLA-B alleles for most subjects in the first cohort.

This clone was observed a few times. What antigen it recognizes has not been identified. No base qualities exist here, and no much larger clone lies one base off it. The library was made by the immunoSEQ multiplex PCR assay. For the multiplex PCR, a mixture combining 60 forward primers for TCR Vbeta segments and 13 reverse primers for TCR Jbeta segments was used. Amplification of the CDR3 region of rearranged TCR beta genes was performed with a multiplex PCR assay on genomic DNA. On the Illumina HiSeq System, the amplified TCR beta libraries were sequenced as 87-base-pair reads. The original methods were these. A later analysis counted about 76 million unique TCR beta chains across the 666 repertoires, and some 12 million of these chains were shared by at least two donors. Raw reads were error-corrected and collapsed into unique sequences with a nearest-neighbor algorithm that merged closely related sequences to remove PCR and sequencing errors. V, D and J gene segments were assigned by aligning CDR3 sequences to IMGT reference sequences. For a sequence to be retained, at least a six-nucleotide match to both a V gene segment and a J gene segment was required. Rearrangements were classified as productive when the CDR3 lacked stop codons and remained in frame with V and J, and all other rearrangements were classified as non-productive. CDR3 was defined according to IMGT convention as the region running from the second conserved V-encoded cysteine to the conserved J-encoded phenylalanine. Sequences without an unambiguous match to a single V gene segment were excluded from the earlier analysis of 450 to 750 of the donors. An earlier analysis of just under 600 of the donors called V segments functional above 56.7% productive rearrangements and segregating when the between-donor standard deviation exceeded 5%. A statistical classification framework was built for diagnosing cytomegalovirus status from the catalog of TCR beta chain sequences. V and J gene assignment, in a later analysis, came from comparing TCR nucleotide sequences with IMGT/GENE-DB human TR gene sequences. Using the TCRdist pipeline, a later analysis assigned CDR3 sequences along with most-parsimonious VDJ recombination scenarios. In a later analysis, each TCR beta chain was defined by its CDR3 amino acid sequence together with its V-gene family, and reads lacking a unique V-gene family were excluded. In a later analysis, 450 to 600 highly shared, low-generation-probability nucleotide sequences were removed to address suspected cross-contamination and a sequencing artifact. In a later analysis, a clonal expansion index for each public chain was calculated from normalized within-repertoire ranks of inferred template counts. A later analysis computed generation probabilities with a VDJ recombination model fitted to out-of-frame rearrangements, and checked the results against IGoR. Hypergeometric tests were used in a later analysis to score TCR-TCR, TCR-HLA and TCR-CMV co-occurrence, with a repertoire-size bias correction applied to the TCR pairs. In a later analysis, false discovery rates were estimated by permuting HLA or CMV assignments 20 times. A later analysis grouped co-occurring TCRs with DBSCAN, adding TCRdist sequence similarity when clustering within HLA-allele-positive subsets. Repertoires with fewer than 30,000 or more than 120,000 public chains, plus five repertoires with anomalous nucleotide sharing, were excluded from co-occurrence clustering. As stored in TCRdb, this immuneACCESS dataset retains in-frame rearrangements with V and J assigned. A fraction of the clones does not appear; measured against another copy, unresolved V genes explain less than half of the discrepancy, and the remainder lacks a known reason. V and J calls plus clone size are reproduced from that table; the DNA served to infer D and trimming. Recorded for this sample are roughly 70,000 clones; around 81% of them occurred a single time. The biggest ten clones account for about 5.7% of the sample.

CDR1 and CDR2 are read off the germline V gene (reference sequence) as GTSNPN and SVGIG. The trim is 4 bases for V and 1 base for J, with a gap of 17 bases between the germline ends. Inclusive of the bounding cysteine and phenylalanine, the CDR3 is 15 residues long. CDR3 DNA is the only sequence kept; it has 45 bases, read in frame from the first base. In total, 666 healthy bone marrow donors made up the cohort. At the time of sampling, all cohort members were nominally healthy, though unrecorded immune exposures were likely present. The donor was CMV seronegative and was included in the group of 352 seronegative cohort members. Each donor provided a peripheral blood sample, and peripheral blood mononuclear cells were used for TCR beta sequencing. The Qiagen DNeasy Blood Extraction Kit was used to extract genomic DNA from the blood cell samples.

Source material: PBMCs. The clonotype was recovered from a man aged 50 to 59 in good health and CMV-seronegative. The rearrangement combines TRBV30 with TRBJ2-7; TRBD1 is perhaps the D gene, given 5 matching bases. CDR3 protein: CAWKLMGRSSYEQYF. The nucleotide sequence is TGTGCCTGGAAACTCATGGGGCGGAGTTCCTACGAGCAGTACTTC.